Listed here are 9 T cell receptor beta chains from one sample, sequenced in a study of immune evolution from preneoplasia to lung adenocarcinoma. Libraries were prepared by immunoSEQ multiplex PCR; TCRdb keeps only in-frame clonotypes and omits some of them. In the table there are 6,000 to 6,500 clones, 65% to 85% of which are singletons. Sequenced material: FFPE adjacent normal lung tissue. The source is an older donor with lung adenocarcinoma.

The J gene is TRBJ1-5, the V gene TRBV6-5; D is uncertain. The germline V and J ends were trimmed by 2 bases and 2 bases, with 10 bases remaining between them. The germline gives CDR1 MNHEY, CDR2 SVGAGI. This CDR3 spans 15 amino acids. The CDR3 DNA is TGTGCCAGCAGTTACAGGTCGACGGGCAATCAGCCCCAGCATTTT. This gives the protein CASSYRSTGNQPQHF.

The J gene is TRBJ1-6, the V gene TRBV7-9, with D uncertain. With 7 bases removed from V and 6 bases from J, the gap between germline ends came to 10 bases. The length of the CDR3 is 13 residues. The germline V gene has CDR1 SEHNR and CDR2 FQNEAQ (reference sequence). The CDR3 DNA reads TGTGCCAGCAACCCGGAGGTTAATTCACCCCTCCACTTT. Protein sequence: CASNPEVNSPLHF. Full variable domain (rest looked up from reference TRBV7-9 and TRBJ1-6): DTGVSQNPRHKITKRGQNVTFRCDPISEHNRLYWYRQTLGQGPEFLTYFQNEAQLEKSRLLSDRFSAERPKGSFSTLEIQRTEQGDSAMYLCASNPEVNSPLHFGNGTRLTVT.

The V and J genes are TRBV9 and TRBJ2-1; D may be TRBD1 or TRBD2 (5 bases each). Trimming cost V 7 bases and J 3 bases, with 11 bases left between them. From germline, CDR1 is SGDLS and CDR2 YYNGEE. This CDR3 has 13 residues. The CDR3 DNA reads TGTGCCAGCGCTGGGGGTATCTACAATGAGCAGTTCTTC. Protein sequence: CASAGGIYNEQFF.

The rearrangement links TRBV30 to TRBJ2-7; D unresolved. CDR3 length: 13 amino acids. Germline CDR1 is GTSNPN and CDR2 is SVGIG (reference sequence). V was shortened by 3 bases and J by 0 bases, with 9 bases between the two germline ends. The CDR3 here is CAWRGSSSYEQYF. CDR3 sequence (DNA): TGTGCCTGGAGGGGCAGCAGCTCCTACGAGCAGTACTTC.

This clone was observed a few times. Other DNA sequences from this sample encode an identical CDR3 as well. The genes are TRBV7-3 and TRBJ2-2, with D uncertain. This CDR3 comprises 12 residues. Germline V gene lookup returns CDR1 SGHTA and CDR2 FQGTGA. Trimming took off 1 base at V and 6 bases at J, with 3 bases between the two ends. CDR3: CASSLRPGELFF. CDR3 nucleotide sequence: TGTGCCAGCAGCTTAAGACCCGGGGAGCTGTTTTTT.

V usage is TRBV4-1 and J usage is TRBJ1-2; TRBD1 aligns across 7 bases. Germline V gene lookup returns CDR1 MGHRA and CDR2 YSYEKL. The CDR3 loop spans 16 amino acids. With V trimmed by 2 bases and J by 8 bases, 14 bases remained unmatched. CDR3 protein: CASSQKTGTAGRGYTF. In nucleotides, the CDR3 is TGCGCCAGCAGCCAAAAAACCGGGACAGCGGGTCGCGGCTACACCTTC.

The rearrangement joins TRBV30 to TRBJ1-2; D perhaps matches TRBD1 (5 bases). From germline, CDR1 is GTSNPN and CDR2 SVGIG (reference sequence). The CDR3 runs to 14 residues. Trimming pared 0 bases from V and 4 bases from J, leaving 12 bases between. CDR3 coding DNA: TGTGCCTGGAGTGTTTCGGGGGGAAGCTATGGCTACACCTTC. Translation: CAWSVSGGSYGYTF.

As concerns this clone: One end of the junction does not line up with germline, which may come from a read error. Within the sample, other DNA sequences also encode this same CDR3. V gene TRBV6-5 combines with J gene TRBJ2-4, with D possibly being TRBD1 (6 bases). The CDR3 totals 12 residues. The germline gives CDR1 MNHEY, CDR2 SVGAGI. In DNA form, the CDR3 reads TGTGCTAGCAGTGACGACGGGACACGAGAGAACTTC. Its protein is CASSDDGTRENF.

This clone was seen a single time. The chain carries TRBV5-1 and TRBJ2-3; 9 nucleotides align to TRBD1. The CDR3 runs to 16 residues. Germline CDR1 is SGHRS and CDR2 is YFSETQ. V lost 3 bases and J lost 0; bases outside the gene matches: 5. The CDR3 DNA is TGCGCCAGCAGCTGGGGGGACAGGGACAGCACAGATACGCAGTATTTT. Translated, it gives CASSWGDRDSTDTQYF.